This T cell receptor beta chain was observed in a study of vaccination and CD4 T cells after COVID-19. This clonotype has more than one count but fewer than ten. Its antigen is not identified. Its ends do not fully match the called genes, so a read error is possible. The CDR3 has 13 amino acids. Germline values: CDR1 MNHEY, CDR2 SMNVEV (reference sequence). As for treatment: roughly 10-day PBMC culture with coronavirus spike peptide pools or control peptides (ViraFEST assay). CD4+ T-cell collection from the unexposed donor predated the COVID-19 pandemic (2011-2018). Sequenced with the Oncomine TCR Beta short-read assay was DNA taken from cultured CD4+ T cells. TCRdb reprocessed the PCR reads with MiXCR, giving one entry per CDR3 protein. The sample contains several thousand distinct CDR3 sequences, 40% of which appear only once.

The chain is built from TRBV27 and TRBJ1-2, with unresolved D. Sequences were obtained from CD4+ T cells from blood, cultured in vitro. The sequence was obtained from a human donor in good health. CDR3 loop: CASSLGPIYGYTF. CDR3 DNA: TGTGCCAGCAGTTTAGGACCGATCTATGGTTACACCTTC.